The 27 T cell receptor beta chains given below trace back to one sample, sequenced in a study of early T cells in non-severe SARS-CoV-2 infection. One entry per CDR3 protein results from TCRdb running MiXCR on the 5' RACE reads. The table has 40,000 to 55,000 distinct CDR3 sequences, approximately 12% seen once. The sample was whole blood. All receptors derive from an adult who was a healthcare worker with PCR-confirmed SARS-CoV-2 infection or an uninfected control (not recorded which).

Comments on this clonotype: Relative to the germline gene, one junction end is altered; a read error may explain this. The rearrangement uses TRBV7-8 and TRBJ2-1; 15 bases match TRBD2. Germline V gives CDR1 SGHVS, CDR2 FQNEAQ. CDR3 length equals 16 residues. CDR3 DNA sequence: TGTGCCAGCAGCATGCGGACTAGCGGGGGGGCCAATGAGCGGTTCTTC. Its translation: CASSMRTSGGANERFF.

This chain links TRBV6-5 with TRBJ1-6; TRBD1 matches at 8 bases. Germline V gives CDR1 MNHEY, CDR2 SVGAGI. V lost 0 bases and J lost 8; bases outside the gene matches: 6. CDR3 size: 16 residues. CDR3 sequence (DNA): TGTGCCAGCAGTTACTCCCCAGGGGGCAGGGATTCACCCCTCCACTTT. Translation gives CASSYSPGGRDSPLHF.

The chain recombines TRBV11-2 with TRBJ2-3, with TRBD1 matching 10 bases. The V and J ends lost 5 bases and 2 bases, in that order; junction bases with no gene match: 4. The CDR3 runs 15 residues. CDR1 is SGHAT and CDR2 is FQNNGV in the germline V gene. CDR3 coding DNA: TGTGCCAGCAGCAGGACAGGGGGAAACACAGATACGCAGTATTTT. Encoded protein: CASSRTGGNTDTQYF.

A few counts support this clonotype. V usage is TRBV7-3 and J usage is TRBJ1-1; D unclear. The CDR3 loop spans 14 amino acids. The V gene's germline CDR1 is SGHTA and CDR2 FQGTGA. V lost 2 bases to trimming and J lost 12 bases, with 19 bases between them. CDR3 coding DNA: TGTGCCAGCAGCTTATCCTCTAATAGGCAGGAGACTTTCTTT. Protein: CASSLSSNRQETFF.

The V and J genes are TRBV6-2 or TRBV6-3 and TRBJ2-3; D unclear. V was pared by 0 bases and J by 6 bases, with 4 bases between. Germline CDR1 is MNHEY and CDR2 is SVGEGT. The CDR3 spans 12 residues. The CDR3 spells CASSYSIDTQYF. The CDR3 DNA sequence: TGTGCCAGCAGTTACTCGATCGATACGCAGTATTTT.

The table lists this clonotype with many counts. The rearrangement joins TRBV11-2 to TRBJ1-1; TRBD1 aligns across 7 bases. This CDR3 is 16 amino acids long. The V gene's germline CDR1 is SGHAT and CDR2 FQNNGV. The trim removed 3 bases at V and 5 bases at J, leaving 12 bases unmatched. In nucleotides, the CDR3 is TGTGCCAGCAGCTTCAGAAGGGGGCACTGGAAAACTGAAGCTTTCTTT. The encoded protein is CASSFRRGHWKTEAFF. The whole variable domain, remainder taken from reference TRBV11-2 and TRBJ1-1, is EAGVAQSPRYKIIEKRQSVAFWCNPISGHATLYWYQQILGQGPKLLIQFQNNGVVDDSQLPKDRFSAERLKGVDSTLKIQPAKLEDSAVYLCASSFRRGHWKTEAFFGQGTRLTVV.

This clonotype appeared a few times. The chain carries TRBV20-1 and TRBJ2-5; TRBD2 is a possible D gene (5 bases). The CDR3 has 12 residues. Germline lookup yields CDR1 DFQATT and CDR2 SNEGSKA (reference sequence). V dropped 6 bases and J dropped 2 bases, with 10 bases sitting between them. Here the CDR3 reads CSAGSGQETQYF. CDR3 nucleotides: TGCAGTGCGGGAAGCGGACAAGAGACCCAGTACTTC.

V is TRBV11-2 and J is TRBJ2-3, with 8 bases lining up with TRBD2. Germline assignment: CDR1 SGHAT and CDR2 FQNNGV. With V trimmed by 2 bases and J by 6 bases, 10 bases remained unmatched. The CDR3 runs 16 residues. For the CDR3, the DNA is TGTGCCAGCAGCTTACGAGCGGGAGCGCAGGGCGATACGCAGTATTTT. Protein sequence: CASSLRAGAQGDTQYF.

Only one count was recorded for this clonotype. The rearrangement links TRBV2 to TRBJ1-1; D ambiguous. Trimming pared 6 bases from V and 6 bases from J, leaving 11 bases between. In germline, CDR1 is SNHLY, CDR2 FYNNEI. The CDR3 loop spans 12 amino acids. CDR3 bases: TGTGCCAGCAGCCCCGGAGTAGCTGAAGCTTTCTTT. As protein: CASSPGVAEAFF.

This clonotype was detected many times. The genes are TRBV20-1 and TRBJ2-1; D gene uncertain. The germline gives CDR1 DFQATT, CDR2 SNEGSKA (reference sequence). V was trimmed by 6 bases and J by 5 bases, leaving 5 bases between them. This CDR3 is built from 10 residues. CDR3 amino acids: CSAVNNEQFF. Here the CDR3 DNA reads TGCAGTGCAGTGAACAATGAGCAGTTCTTC.

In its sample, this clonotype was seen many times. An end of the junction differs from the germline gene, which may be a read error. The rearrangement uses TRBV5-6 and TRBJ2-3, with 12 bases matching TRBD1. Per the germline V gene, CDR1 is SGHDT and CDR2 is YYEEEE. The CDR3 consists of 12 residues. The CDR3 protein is CASSWPGQGAHF. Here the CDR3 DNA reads TGTGCCAGCAGCTGGCCGGGACAGGGGGCGCATTTT.

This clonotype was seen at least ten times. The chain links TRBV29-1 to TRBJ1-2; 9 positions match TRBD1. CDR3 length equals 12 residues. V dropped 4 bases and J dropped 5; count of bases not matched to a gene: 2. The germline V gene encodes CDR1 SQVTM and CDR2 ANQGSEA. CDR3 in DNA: TGCAGCGTTGCGGGACAGGGATATGGCTACACCTTC. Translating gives CSVAGQGYGYTF.

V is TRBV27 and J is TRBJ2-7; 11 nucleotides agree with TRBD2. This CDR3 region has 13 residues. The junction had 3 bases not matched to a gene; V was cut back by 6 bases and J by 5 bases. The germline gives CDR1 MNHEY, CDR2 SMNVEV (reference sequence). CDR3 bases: TGTGCCAGCAGCCTACTAGCGGGAGACGAGCAGTACTTC. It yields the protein CASSLLAGDEQYF.

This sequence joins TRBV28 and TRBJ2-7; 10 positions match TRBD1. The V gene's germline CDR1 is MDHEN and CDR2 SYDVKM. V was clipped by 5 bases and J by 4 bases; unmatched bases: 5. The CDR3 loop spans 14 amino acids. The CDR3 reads CASSPGTGVYEQYF. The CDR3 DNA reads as TGTGCCAGCAGTCCCGGGACAGGGGTGTACGAGCAGTACTTC. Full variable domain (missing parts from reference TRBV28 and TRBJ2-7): DVKVTQSSRYLVKRTGEKVFLECVQDMDHENMFWYRQDPGLGLRLIYFSYDVKMKEKGDIPEGYSVSREKKERFSLILESASTNQTSMYLCASSPGTGVYEQYFGPGTRLTVT.

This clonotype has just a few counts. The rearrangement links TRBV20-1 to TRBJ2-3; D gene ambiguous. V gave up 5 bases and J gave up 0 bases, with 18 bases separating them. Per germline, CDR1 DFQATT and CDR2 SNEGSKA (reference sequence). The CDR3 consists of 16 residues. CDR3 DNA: TGCAGTGCTCCTGAGTCTTCGGGTCCTAGCACAGATACGCAGTATTTT. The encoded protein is CSAPESSGPSTDTQYF.

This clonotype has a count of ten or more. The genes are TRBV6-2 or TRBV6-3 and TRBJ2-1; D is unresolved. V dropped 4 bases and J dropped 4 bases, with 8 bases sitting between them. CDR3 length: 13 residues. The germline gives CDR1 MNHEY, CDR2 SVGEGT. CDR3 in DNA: TGTGCCAGCAGTTTACAGAAATACAATGAGCAGTTCTTC. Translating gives CASSLQKYNEQFF.

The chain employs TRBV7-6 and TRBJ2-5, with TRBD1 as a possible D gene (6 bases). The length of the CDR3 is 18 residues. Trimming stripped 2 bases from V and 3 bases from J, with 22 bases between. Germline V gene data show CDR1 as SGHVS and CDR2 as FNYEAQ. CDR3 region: CASSLSSRGRGPEETQYF. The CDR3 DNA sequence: TGTGCCAGCAGCTTATCCAGCAGGGGTCGCGGCCCCGAAGAGACCCAGTACTTC.

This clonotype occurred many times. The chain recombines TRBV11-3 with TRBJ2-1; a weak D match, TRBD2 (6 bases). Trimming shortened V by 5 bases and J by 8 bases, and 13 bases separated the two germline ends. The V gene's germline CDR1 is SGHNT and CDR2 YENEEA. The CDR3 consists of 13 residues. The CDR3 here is CASSQGSGYEQFF. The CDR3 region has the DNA TGTGCCAGCAGCCAAGGGAGCGGGTATGAGCAGTTCTTC.

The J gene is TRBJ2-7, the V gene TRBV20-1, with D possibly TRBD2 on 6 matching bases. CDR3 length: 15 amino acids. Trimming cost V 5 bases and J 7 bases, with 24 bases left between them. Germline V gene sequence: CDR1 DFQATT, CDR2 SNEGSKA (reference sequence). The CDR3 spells CSASPSSQNAGEQYF. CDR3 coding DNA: TGCAGTGCTTCCCCCTCGTCCCAAAACGCGGGGGAGCAGTACTTC.

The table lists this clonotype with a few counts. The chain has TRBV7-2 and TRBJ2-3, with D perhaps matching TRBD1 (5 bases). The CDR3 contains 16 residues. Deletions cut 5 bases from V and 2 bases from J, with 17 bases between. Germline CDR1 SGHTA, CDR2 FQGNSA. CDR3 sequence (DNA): TGTGCCAGCAGCCTAAGGGGTGGGATACCCACAGATACGCAGTATTTT. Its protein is CASSLRGGIPTDTQYF.

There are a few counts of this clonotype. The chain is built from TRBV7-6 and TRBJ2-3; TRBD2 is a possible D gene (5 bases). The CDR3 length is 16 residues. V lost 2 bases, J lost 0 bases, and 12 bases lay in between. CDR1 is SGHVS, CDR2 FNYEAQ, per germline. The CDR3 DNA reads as TGTGCCAGCAGCTTAATCGGCGGGCCTAGCACAGATACGCAGTATTTT. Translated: CASSLIGGPSTDTQYF.

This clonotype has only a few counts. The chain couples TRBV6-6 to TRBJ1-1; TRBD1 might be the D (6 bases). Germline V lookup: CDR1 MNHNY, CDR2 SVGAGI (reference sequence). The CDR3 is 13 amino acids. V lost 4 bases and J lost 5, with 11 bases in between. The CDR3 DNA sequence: TGTGCCAGCAGTTTAAACAGGGAAACTGAAGCTTTCTTT. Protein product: CASSLNRETEAFF.

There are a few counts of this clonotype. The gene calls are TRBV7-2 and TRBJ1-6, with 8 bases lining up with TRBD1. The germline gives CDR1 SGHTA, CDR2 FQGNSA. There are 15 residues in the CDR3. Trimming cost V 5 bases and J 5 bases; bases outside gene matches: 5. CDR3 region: CASSPRGQDNSPLHF. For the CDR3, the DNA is TGTGCCAGCAGCCCCAGGGGGCAAGATAATTCACCCCTCCACTTT.

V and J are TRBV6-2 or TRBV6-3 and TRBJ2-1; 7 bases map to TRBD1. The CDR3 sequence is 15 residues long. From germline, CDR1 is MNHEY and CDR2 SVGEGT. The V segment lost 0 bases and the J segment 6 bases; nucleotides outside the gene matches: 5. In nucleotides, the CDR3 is TGTGCCAGCAGTTACTCGAGACAGGGTACCAATGAGCAGTTCTTC. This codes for CASSYSRQGTNEQFF.

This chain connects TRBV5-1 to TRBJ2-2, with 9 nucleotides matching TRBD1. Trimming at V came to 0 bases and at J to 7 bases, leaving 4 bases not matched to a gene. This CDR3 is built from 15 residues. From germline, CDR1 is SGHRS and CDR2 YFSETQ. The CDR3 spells CASSLVGQGNGELFF. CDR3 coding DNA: TGCGCCAGCAGCTTGGTTGGACAGGGGAACGGGGAGCTGTTTTTT.

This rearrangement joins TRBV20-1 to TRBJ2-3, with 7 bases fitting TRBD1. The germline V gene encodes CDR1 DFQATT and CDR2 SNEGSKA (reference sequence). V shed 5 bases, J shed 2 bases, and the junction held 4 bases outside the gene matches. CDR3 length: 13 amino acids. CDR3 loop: CSAQTGFTDTQYF. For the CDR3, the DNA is TGCAGTGCTCAGACAGGGTTCACAGATACGCAGTATTTT.

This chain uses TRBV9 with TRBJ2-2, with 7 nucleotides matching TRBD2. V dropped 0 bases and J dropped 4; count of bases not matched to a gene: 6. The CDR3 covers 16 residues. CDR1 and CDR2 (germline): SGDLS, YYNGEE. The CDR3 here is CASSVVASGPTGELFF. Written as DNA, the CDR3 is TGTGCCAGCAGCGTAGTGGCTAGCGGCCCCACCGGGGAGCTGTTTTTT.